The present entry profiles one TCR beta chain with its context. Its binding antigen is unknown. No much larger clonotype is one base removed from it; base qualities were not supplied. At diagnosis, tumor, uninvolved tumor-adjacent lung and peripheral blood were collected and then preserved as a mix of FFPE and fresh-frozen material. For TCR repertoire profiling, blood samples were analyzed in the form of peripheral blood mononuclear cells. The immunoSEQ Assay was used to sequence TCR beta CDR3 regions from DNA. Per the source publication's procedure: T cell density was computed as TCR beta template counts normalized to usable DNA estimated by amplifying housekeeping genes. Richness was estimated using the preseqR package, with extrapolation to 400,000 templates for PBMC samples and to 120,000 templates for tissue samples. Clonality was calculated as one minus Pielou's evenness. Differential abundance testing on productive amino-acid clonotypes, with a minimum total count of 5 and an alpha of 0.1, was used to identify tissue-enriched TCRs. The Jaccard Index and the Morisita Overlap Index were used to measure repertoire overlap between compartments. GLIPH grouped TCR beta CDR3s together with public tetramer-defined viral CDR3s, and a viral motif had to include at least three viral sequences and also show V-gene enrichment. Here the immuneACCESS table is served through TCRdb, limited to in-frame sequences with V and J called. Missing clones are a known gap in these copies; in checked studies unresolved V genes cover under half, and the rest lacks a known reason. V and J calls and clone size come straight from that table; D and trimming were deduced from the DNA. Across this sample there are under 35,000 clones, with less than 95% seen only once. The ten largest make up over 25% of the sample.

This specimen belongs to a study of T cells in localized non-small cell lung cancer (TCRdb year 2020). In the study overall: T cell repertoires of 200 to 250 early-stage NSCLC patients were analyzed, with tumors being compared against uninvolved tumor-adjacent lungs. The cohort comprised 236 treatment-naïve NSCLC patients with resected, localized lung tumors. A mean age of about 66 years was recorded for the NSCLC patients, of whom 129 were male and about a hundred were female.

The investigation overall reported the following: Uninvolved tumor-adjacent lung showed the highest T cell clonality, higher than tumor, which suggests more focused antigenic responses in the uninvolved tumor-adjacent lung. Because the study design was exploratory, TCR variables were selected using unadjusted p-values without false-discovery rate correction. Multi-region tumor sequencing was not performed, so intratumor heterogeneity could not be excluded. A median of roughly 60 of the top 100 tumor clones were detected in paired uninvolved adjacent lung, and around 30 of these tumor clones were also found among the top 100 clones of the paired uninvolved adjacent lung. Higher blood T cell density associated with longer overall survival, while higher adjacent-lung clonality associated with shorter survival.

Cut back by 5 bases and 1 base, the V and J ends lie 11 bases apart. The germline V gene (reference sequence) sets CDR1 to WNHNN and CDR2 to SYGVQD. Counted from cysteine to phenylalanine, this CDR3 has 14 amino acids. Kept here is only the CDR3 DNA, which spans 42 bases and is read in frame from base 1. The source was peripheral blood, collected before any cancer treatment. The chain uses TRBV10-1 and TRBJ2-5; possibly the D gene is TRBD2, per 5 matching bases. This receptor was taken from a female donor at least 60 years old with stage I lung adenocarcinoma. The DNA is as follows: TGCGCCAGCAGTCGGAGCGGAGGCCAAGAGACCCAGTACTTC. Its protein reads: CASSRSGGQETQYF.